This paragraph reports one T cell receptor beta chain. Its target antigen remains unknown. No much larger clone exists at a distance of one base, and base qualities are not known. This specimen belongs to a study of response to subunit inactivated influenza vaccine (dated by TCRdb to 2016 to 2019). Regarding the research as a whole: To follow how T cells responded to a trivalent subunit inactivated influenza vaccine, the researchers relied on deep quantitative profiling of the T cell receptor repertoire.

Overall results and qualifications from the work: The authors suggested that each seasonal influenza vaccination may recruit only a limited number of new T cells.

The method behind the library was RT-PCR. Sequencing took place on an Illumina HiSeq 2500. TCRdb trimmed public reads at Q25 via fastp, called clones via MiXCR and kept in-frame beta chains. Rows merge per CDR3 protein into single entries with the most common DNA and genes. The sample contains 500,000 to 600,000 distinct CDR3 sequences, about 8% of them found a single time. The ten largest account for over 10% of the sample. From cysteine to phenylalanine, the CDR3 is 14 amino acids long. Only CDR3 DNA is held: 42 bases, read in frame from base 1. The junction shows trimming of 3 bases on V and 7 bases on J, plus 16 bases between the germline ends. CDR1 is given as LGHDT and CDR2 as YNNKEL, both from the germline V gene (reference sequence).

This receptor chain uses TRBV3-1 and TRBJ2-7, and TRBD1 may be the D gene, going by 5 matching bases. Material: PBMCs from blood, obtained roughly 24 months after vaccination. This TCR came from a man between 50 and 70 years old who received an inactivated influenza vaccine. Donor details come from another sample of the same person, matched by shared clones. The CDR3 protein sequence reads: CASSQGPSRSEQYF. In nucleotide form, the sequence is TGTGCCAGCAGCCAGGGGCCATCCCGGAGTGAGCAGTACTTC.